The entry below gives a single T cell receptor (beta chain) sequence along with its context. This sample is part of a study of technical replicates of blood from several donors. Libraries were prepared by immunoSEQ multiplex PCR; TCRdb keeps only in-frame clonotypes and omits some of them. Here the sample spans tens of thousands of clones, 90% to 95% being singletons. Material for sequencing was T cells isolated from PBMCs. This receptor was identified in a human donor in good health.

The CDR3 reads CASSGVEKTEAFF. The CDR3, as DNA: TGTGCCAGCTCCGGGGTGGAGAAGACTGAAGCTTTCTTT. The genes are TRBV28 and TRBJ1-1; D remains ambiguous. Germline V CDR1 and CDR2: MDHEN, SYDVKM. The CDR3 has 13 residues. V lost 8 bases and J 5 bases, leaving 15 bases between the germline ends.